This T cell receptor beta chain was captured by sequencing in a study of blood T cell repertoires in COVID-19. The method was immunoSEQ multiplex PCR; TCRdb's version includes in-frame clones alone and lacks a portion of them. Among about 80,000 clones listed, around 88% were seen once. This TCR was sampled from a woman of 80 years or more with acute or convalescent COVID-19. Sequencing was done on a sample of peripheral blood.

The CDR3: CASSIDPTVILAQHF. The CDR3 nucleotides are TGTGCCAGTAGTATAGATCCAACCGTGATCTTAGCCCAGCATTTT. The chain links TRBV19 to TRBJ1-5; D is uncertain. This CDR3 region has 15 residues. With 0 bases removed from V and 11 bases from J, the gap between germline ends came to 17 bases. The germline CDR1 and CDR2 sequences are LNHDA and SQIVND (reference sequence).